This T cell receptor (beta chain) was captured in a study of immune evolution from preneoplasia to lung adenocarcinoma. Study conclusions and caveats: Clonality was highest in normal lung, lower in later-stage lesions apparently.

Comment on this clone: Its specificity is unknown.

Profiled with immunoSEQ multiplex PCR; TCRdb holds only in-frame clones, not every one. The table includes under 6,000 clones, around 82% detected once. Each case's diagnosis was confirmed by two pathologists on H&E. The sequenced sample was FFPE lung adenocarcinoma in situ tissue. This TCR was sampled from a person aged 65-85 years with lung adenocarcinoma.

The CDR3 sequence: CASSSEGEGLEKLFF. The CDR3 region has the DNA TGTGCCAGCAGCTCGGAGGGGGAGGGGTTGGAAAAACTGTTTTTT. J is TRBJ1-4 and V is TRBV7-9; D may be TRBD1 (6 bases). Trimming stripped 4 bases from V and 8 bases from J, with 17 bases between. CDR3 length: 15 amino acids. CDR1 is SEHNR and CDR2 is FQNEAQ in the germline V gene (reference sequence).